This TCR beta chain emerged from a study of OX40 agonist ivuxolimab in advanced cancers. TCRdb keeps only in-frame clones here, not all; method: immunoSEQ multiplex PCR. The sample carries some 41,000 clones, more than 75% recorded once. This CDR3 contains 14 residues. The rearrangement uses TRBV21-1 and TRBJ2-1; the DNA was not compared with TRBD2, the D call given in the table. TRBV21-1 is marked as a pseudogene. This sample comprised CD4+ or CD8+ T cells sorted from blood, obtained in a trial of the OX40 agonist ivuxolimab. The receptor was derived from an adult with an advanced solid tumor such as melanoma, head and neck, liver or kidney cancer. The CDR3 DNA follows: TGTGCCAGAAGGGGGACTAGAGGACCAAATGAGCAGTTCTTC. Its translation: CARRGTRGPNEQFF.